What follows are 27 T cell receptor beta chains derived from one specimen sequenced in a study of blood T cell repertoires in COVID-19. The table came from immunoSEQ multiplex PCR; TCRdb's copy has only in-frame clones and leaves some out. The repertoire consists of 250,000 to 300,000 clones, with over 80% occurring once and the leading ten covering roughly a tenth. Sequencing used peripheral blood. These TCRs come from a woman in her sixties or seventies with COVID-19, enrolled during active disease.

The chain joins TRBV7-2 to TRBJ2-4, with 8 nucleotides matching TRBD2. V shed 4 bases and J 0 bases; nucleotides not matched to a gene: 5. Germline V CDR1 and CDR2: SGHTA, FQGNSA. The CDR3 loop spans 16 amino acids. The CDR3 spells CASSYRLALAKNIQYF. The DNA of the CDR3 is TGTGCCAGCAGCTATAGACTAGCGCTAGCCAAAAACATTCAGTACTTC.

This chain joins TRBV28 and TRBJ2-5, with 9 positions matching TRBD2. V trimming: 4 bases; J trimming: 7 bases; junction bases outside the gene matches: 4. CDR1 MDHEN and CDR2 SYDVKM come from the germline V gene. The CDR3 loop spans 13 amino acids. The CDR3 region is CASSSAGGWTQYF. CDR3 DNA sequence: TGTGCCAGCAGTTCAGCGGGAGGATGGACCCAGTACTTC.

The rearrangement joins TRBV28 to TRBJ1-6; possible D gene TRBD1, 6 bases. Germline CDR1 and CDR2: MDHEN and SYDVKM. The CDR3 totals 14 residues. Trimming took off 5 bases at V and 10 bases at J, with 15 bases between the two ends. The CDR3 region has the DNA TGTGCCAGCAGTCCTGGGGGGGGCCACTCACCCCTCCACTTT. Its protein is CASSPGGGHSPLHF.

The chain employs TRBV3-1 (or the pseudogene TRBV3-2) and TRBJ2-7; 7 bases fit TRBD2. Germline-derived CDR1 and CDR2 are LGHDT and YNNKEL (reference sequence). The CDR3 sequence is 15 residues long. V was pared by 0 bases and J by 2 bases, with 4 bases of the junction left unmatched. Here the CDR3 DNA reads TGTGCCAGCAGCCAAGACCCTAGCGGTACCTACGAGCAGTACTTC. It is translated as CASSQDPSGTYEQYF.

The chain couples TRBV27 to TRBJ1-1; the D gene is possibly TRBD1 (5 bases). V dropped 3 bases and J dropped 2 bases, with 13 bases sitting between them. The CDR3 has 15 amino acids. In germline, CDR1 is MNHEY, CDR2 SMNVEV (reference sequence). The CDR3 sequence: CASSFPDRFNTEAFF. The CDR3 bases are TGTGCCAGCAGTTTCCCCGACAGATTCAACACTGAAGCTTTCTTT.

The chain uses TRBV2 and TRBJ1-2, with D tentatively TRBD1 (5 bases). The V end lost 6 bases, the J end lost 7 bases, and 12 bases lay between the germline ends. Germline lookup yields CDR1 SNHLY and CDR2 FYNNEI. The CDR3 is 12 amino acids. DNA for the CDR3: TGTGCCAGCAGGCTTCAGGGAAGTGGCTACACCTTC. Translating it yields CASRLQGSGYTF.

This chain connects TRBV27 to TRBJ2-3; D gene uncertain. Germline V CDR1 and CDR2: MNHEY, SMNVEV (reference sequence). This CDR3 contains 14 residues. V lost 8 bases and J 2 bases, leaving 14 bases between the germline ends. CDR3 region: CASGPLMSTDTQYF. CDR3 sequence (DNA): TGTGCCAGCGGCCCGCTTATGTCCACAGATACGCAGTATTTT.

The gene calls are TRBV19 and TRBJ1-2; 7 bases are shared with TRBD1. V lost 11 bases and J lost 5; bases outside the gene matches: 17. CDR1 and CDR2 (germline): LNHDA, SQIVND (reference sequence). The CDR3 is made up of 15 amino acids. The CDR3: CASRETTGQGYGYTF. The CDR3 DNA reads as TGTGCCTCCAGGGAAACGACAGGGCAAGGATATGGCTACACCTTC.

The chain employs TRBV5-6 and TRBJ2-5; 14 bases map to TRBD2. The V and J ends lost 4 bases and 4 bases, in that order; junction bases with no gene match: 3. CDR1 is SGHDT and CDR2 is YYEEEE in the germline V gene. This CDR3 region has 15 residues. CDR3 nucleotides: TGTGCCAGCAGCCCGGGACTAGCGGGAGCAGAGACCCAGTACTTC. Its protein product is CASSPGLAGAETQYF.

With respect to this clone: The sample has other DNA sequences that encode this CDR3 too. The chain combines TRBV27 with TRBJ2-7, with 7 bases fitting TRBD2. The germline gives CDR1 MNHEY, CDR2 SMNVEV (reference sequence). After removal of 0 bases from V and 4 bases from J, the junction contained 3 bases not matched to a gene. The CDR3 extends over 14 amino acids. CDR3 coding DNA: TGTGCCAGCAGTTTATCCTGGGGAGGGTACGAGCAGTACTTC. Protein: CASSLSWGGYEQYF.

The chain links TRBV2 to TRBJ1-5; 7 nucleotides agree with TRBD1. The CDR3 sequence is 15 residues long. V lost 6 bases to trimming and J lost 3 bases; unmatched junction nucleotides: 8. The V gene's germline CDR1 is SNHLY and CDR2 FYNNEI. CDR3 nucleotides: TGTGCCAGCAGCCTAATAGGGGGCAACAATCAGCCCCAGCATTTT. This sequence encodes CASSLIGGNNQPQHF.

The rearrangement links TRBV5-1 to TRBJ1-3, with D unresolved. Trimming stripped 0 bases from V and 4 bases from J, with 8 bases between. The germline gives CDR1 SGHRS, CDR2 YFSETQ. The CDR3 totals 14 residues. In nucleotides, the CDR3 is TGCGCCAGCAGCTTGGGCGAGGCCGGAAACACCATATATTTT. The encoded protein is CASSLGEAGNTIYF.

This clone appeared a few times. The chain links TRBV19 to TRBJ1-4, with a weak D call TRBD1 (5 bases). CDR3 length: 13 residues. V was shortened by 4 bases and J by 7 bases, with 10 bases between the two germline ends. CDR1 LNHDA and CDR2 SQIVND come from the germline V gene (reference sequence). CDR3 nucleotides: TGTGCCAGTAGTACTGGACACGGTGAAAAACTGTTTTTT. Encoded protein: CASSTGHGEKLFF.

The chain links TRBV6-5 to TRBJ2-7, with a tentative D call TRBD1 (5 bases). V lost 2 bases to trimming and J lost 4 bases, with 12 bases between them. The CDR3 contains 14 residues. Germline assignment: CDR1 MNHEY and CDR2 SVGAGI. The CDR3 coding sequence is TGTGCCAGCAGTTACCAAGGGGCTGGGTACGAGCAGTACTTC. Translation: CASSYQGAGYEQYF.

This chain uses TRBV6-5 with TRBJ1-3, with a tentative D call TRBD1 (6 bases). Germline values: CDR1 MNHEY, CDR2 SVGAGI. Trimming took off 7 bases at V and 4 bases at J, with 14 bases between the two ends. CDR3 size: 14 residues. The CDR3 DNA reads as TGTGCCAGCAAATGGGCAGGGGTCGGAAACACCATATATTTT. Translated: CASKWAGVGNTIYF.

The gene calls are TRBV19 and TRBJ2-2; D call uncertain. The germline gives CDR1 LNHDA, CDR2 SQIVND (reference sequence). Trimming stripped 4 bases from V and 6 bases from J, with 12 bases between. The CDR3 is made up of 14 amino acids. CDR3 protein: CASSTQDWPGELFF. DNA of the CDR3: TGTGCCAGTAGTACCCAAGACTGGCCCGGGGAGCTGTTTTTT.

This chain links TRBV29-1 with TRBJ2-7, with TRBD1 identical over 7 bases. Unmatched junction bases numbered 10, after V lost 5 bases and J lost 6 bases. Germline assignment: CDR1 SQVTM and CDR2 ANQGSEA. The CDR3 runs 13 residues. DNA of the CDR3: TGCAGCGTTATTGTAGGGGGCTTGGTCGAGCAGTACTTC. The encoded protein is CSVIVGGLVEQYF.

This clone was detected a few times. The V and J genes are TRBV7-9 and TRBJ1-2; 9 bases line up with TRBD1. The V and J ends lost 5 bases and 7 bases, in that order; junction bases with no gene match: 2. The CDR3 is 12 residues long. From germline, CDR1 is SEHNR and CDR2 FQNEAQ (reference sequence). The CDR3 sequence is CASSGDRAGYTF. CDR3 DNA sequence: TGTGCCAGCAGCGGGGACAGGGCTGGCTACACCTTC.

V and J are TRBV7-9 and TRBJ2-1; 8 bases map to TRBD2. Per the germline V gene, CDR1 is SEHNR and CDR2 is FQNEAQ (reference sequence). With 0 bases clipped from V and 7 bases from J, the junction kept 5 bases outside the gene matches. The CDR3 runs to 15 residues. As DNA, the CDR3 is TGTGCCAGCAGCTTAGCAGCGGGGGACAAAAATGAGCAGTTCTTC. It encodes CASSLAAGDKNEQFF.

This sequence joins TRBV6-2 or TRBV6-3 and TRBJ1-2; possibly TRBD1 for D (6 bases). This CDR3 contains 13 residues. V was pared by 4 bases and J by 7 bases, with 13 bases between. From germline, CDR1 is MNHEY and CDR2 SVGEGT. The CDR3 sequence: CASSSGTWGGYTF. CDR3 nucleotides: TGTGCCAGCAGTTCCGGGACATGGGGTGGCTACACCTTC.

CDR3 sequence reads: CAISRTGSLDNSPLHF. CDR3 bases: TGTGCCATCAGCCGAACAGGGAGCCTAGATAATTCACCCCTCCACTTT. The chain combines TRBV10-3 with TRBJ1-6; possibly TRBD1 for D (6 bases). Trimming cost V 6 bases and J 5 bases, with 17 bases left between them. The CDR3 runs to 16 residues. The germline V gene encodes CDR1 ENHRY and CDR2 SYGVKD.

The chain has TRBV20-1 and TRBJ2-1; D uncertain. CDR1 and CDR2 from the germline V gene are DFQATT and SNEGSKA (reference sequence). This CDR3 region has 11 residues. V gave up 6 bases and J gave up 9 bases, with 12 bases separating them. The CDR3 spells CSALGRVEQFF. Here the CDR3 DNA reads TGCAGTGCCCTCGGTCGAGTTGAGCAGTTCTTC.

The rearrangement joins TRBV5-1 to TRBJ1-1; no clear D gene. Trimming shortened V by 0 bases and J by 1 base, and 7 bases separated the two germline ends. The CDR3 runs 14 residues. The germline V gene has CDR1 SGHRS and CDR2 YFSETQ. DNA of the CDR3: TGCGCCAGCAGCTTGGGAGGAGGGAACACTGAAGCTTTCTTT. It specifies CASSLGGGNTEAFF.

The chain has TRBV29-1 and TRBJ2-3; weak D call: TRBD2 (7 bases). The CDR3 is 13 amino acids. The V end was cut by 6 bases, the J end by 5 bases, with 15 bases between. The germline V gene has CDR1 SQVTM and CDR2 ANQGSEA. The CDR3 DNA sequence: TGCAGCGTGAAGGGGGGGGCGGGAGATACGCAGTATTTT. Protein sequence: CSVKGGAGDTQYF.

The chain links TRBV5-1 to TRBJ1-2; TRBD1 matches at 7 bases. J gave up 7 bases and V 0 bases, and 18 bases lay outside the gene matches. CDR3 length equals 18 residues. Germline CDR1 SGHRS, CDR2 YFSETQ. Written as DNA, the CDR3 is TGCGCCAGCAGCTTGGAGTGGGATAGGGGGCGGGATATAAGTGGCTACACCTTC. Residues: CASSLEWDRGRDISGYTF. The whole variable domain, remainder taken from reference TRBV5-1 and TRBJ1-2, is KAGVTQTPRYLIKTRGQQVTLSCSPISGHRSVSWYQQTPGQGLQFLFEYFSETQRNKGNFPGRFSGRQFSNSRSEMNVSTLELGDSALYLCASSLEWDRGRDISGYTFGSGTRLTVV.

This rearrangement joins TRBV5-6 to TRBJ1-1, with no clear D. The CDR3 is made up of 13 amino acids. V gave up 6 bases and J gave up 1 base, with 10 bases separating them. Germline lookup yields CDR1 SGHDT and CDR2 YYEEEE. As DNA, the CDR3 is TGTGCCAGCAAAGGCGGTCGGAACACTGAAGCTTTCTTT. Protein: CASKGGRNTEAFF.

This clone was observed once. The chain uses TRBV24-1 and TRBJ1-2, with TRBD1 as a possible D gene (6 bases). Germline V lookup: CDR1 KGHDR, CDR2 SFDVKD. V was pared by 3 bases and J by 5 bases, with 15 bases between. There are 15 residues in the CDR3. The CDR3 region has the DNA TGTGCCACCAGTGATCCGGACAGTAGGTTTTATGGCTACACCTTC. Its translation is CATSDPDSRFYGYTF.